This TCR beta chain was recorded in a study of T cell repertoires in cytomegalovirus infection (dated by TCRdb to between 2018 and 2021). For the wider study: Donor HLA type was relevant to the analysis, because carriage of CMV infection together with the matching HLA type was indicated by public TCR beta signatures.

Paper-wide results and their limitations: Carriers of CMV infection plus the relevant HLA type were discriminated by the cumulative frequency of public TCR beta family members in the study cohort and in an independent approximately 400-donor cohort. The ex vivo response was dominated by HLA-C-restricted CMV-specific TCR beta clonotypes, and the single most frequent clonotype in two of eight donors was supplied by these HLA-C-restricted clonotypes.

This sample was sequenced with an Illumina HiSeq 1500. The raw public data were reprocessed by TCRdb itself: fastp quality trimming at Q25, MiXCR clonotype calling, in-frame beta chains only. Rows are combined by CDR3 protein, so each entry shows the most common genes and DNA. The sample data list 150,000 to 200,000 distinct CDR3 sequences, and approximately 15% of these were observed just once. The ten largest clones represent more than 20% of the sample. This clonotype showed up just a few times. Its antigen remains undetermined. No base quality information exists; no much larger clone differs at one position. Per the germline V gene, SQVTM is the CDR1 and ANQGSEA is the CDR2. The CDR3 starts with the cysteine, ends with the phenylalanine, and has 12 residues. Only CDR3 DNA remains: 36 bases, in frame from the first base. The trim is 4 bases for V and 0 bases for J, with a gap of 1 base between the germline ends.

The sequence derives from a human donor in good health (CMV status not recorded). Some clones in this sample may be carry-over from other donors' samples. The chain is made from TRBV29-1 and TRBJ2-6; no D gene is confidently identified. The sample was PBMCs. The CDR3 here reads CSVGSGANVLTF. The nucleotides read TGCAGCGTTGGCTCTGGGGCCAACGTCCTGACTTTC.